This T cell receptor beta chain was sequenced for a study of T-cell reconstitution after alpha-beta-depleted transplantation in children. The CDR3 is 13 residues long. CDR1 SGHAT and CDR2 FQNNGV come from the germline V gene. Trimming stripped 2 bases from V and 10 bases from J, with 12 bases between. The TCRbeta library was prepared with unique molecular identifiers. TCRdb called the PCR reads again in MiXCR, with one record for every CDR3 protein. The sample has 200,000 to 250,000 distinct CDR3 sequences, about a tenth seen once; the top ten hold 28%. Sequenced here: PBMCs, sampled before TCRalphabeta/CD19-depleted stem cell transplant. The rearrangement uses TRBV11-2 and TRBJ2-1; D may correspond to TRBD1 or TRBD2 (5 bases each). This clonotype was obtained from a child under three years old with acute myeloid leukemia, due to receive a stem cell transplant. The CDR3, as DNA: TGTGCCAGCAGCTTAAGGCCCGGGACCGAGCAGTTCTTC. Translating it yields CASSLRPGTEQFF.